What follows are 27 T cell receptor beta chains derived from one specimen sequenced in a study of blood T cell repertoires in COVID-19. Clones were sequenced by immunoSEQ multiplex PCR, and TCRdb holds only the in-frame ones, with some missing. The table includes approximately 120,000 clones, around 89% detected once. Input material: peripheral blood. These receptors all stem from a human donor in a cohort sampled during active COVID-19.

The sample holds a few counts of this clone. This chain links TRBV3-1 (or the pseudogene TRBV3-2) with TRBJ2-2, with TRBD1 identical over 8 bases. The germline V gene encodes CDR1 LGHDT and CDR2 YNNKEL (reference sequence). The CDR3 runs to 14 residues. The V segment lost 1 base and the J segment 10 bases; nucleotides outside the gene matches: 5. This CDR3 reads CASSQGTGRAELFF. The CDR3 DNA is TGTGCCAGCAGCCAAGGGACAGGGAGAGCGGAGCTGTTTTTT.

This chain joins TRBV2 and TRBJ2-4; 7 bases agree with TRBD1. The CDR3 spans 16 residues. V dropped 6 bases and J dropped 3; count of bases not matched to a gene: 11. Germline V gene sequence: CDR1 SNHLY, CDR2 FYNNEI. The CDR3 loop is CASSEDTRGYKNIQYF. CDR3 nucleotide sequence: TGTGCCAGCAGCGAGGATACCAGGGGGTACAAAAACATTCAGTACTTC.

The chain has TRBV18 and TRBJ1-6; 8 bases map to TRBD1. Germline trimming cut 5 bases from V and 9 bases from J; bases unmatched to any gene: 0. In germline, CDR1 is KGHSH, CDR2 LQKENI. The CDR3 contains 12 residues. CDR3 region: CASSTGGSPLHF. The CDR3 coding sequence is TGTGCCAGCTCAACAGGGGGTTCACCCCTCCACTTT.

The chain is built from TRBV5-1 and TRBJ2-7; 11 nucleotides line up with TRBD1. The CDR3 has 14 amino acids. V was clipped by 3 bases and J by 2 bases; unmatched bases: 1. Germline V gives CDR1 SGHRS, CDR2 YFSETQ. The CDR3 region is CASSSDRGPYEQYF. CDR3 sequence (DNA): TGCGCCAGCAGCTCGGACAGGGGGCCCTACGAGCAGTACTTC.

The V gene is TRBV11-2, the J gene TRBJ2-7; D ambiguous. The CDR3 contains 14 residues. From germline, CDR1 is SGHAT and CDR2 FQNNGV. Trimming removed 1 base from V and 1 base from J, with 8 bases in between. The CDR3 nucleotides are TGTGCCAGCAGCTTAGTCAGGCGTTCCTACGAGCAGTACTTC. As protein: CASSLVRRSYEQYF.

The CDR3 here is CASAGLSRPYGYTF. CDR3 nucleotides: TGTGCCAGTGCGGGACTCTCAAGGCCCTATGGCTACACCTTC. The chain couples TRBV3-1 (or the pseudogene TRBV3-2) to TRBJ1-2; D possibly corresponds to TRBD1 (5 bases). The ends were cut back, 9 bases at V and 4 bases at J, with 18 bases in the middle. Germline V gene data show CDR1 as LGHDT and CDR2 as YNNKEL (reference sequence). The CDR3 sequence is 14 residues long.

V gene TRBV28 combines with J gene TRBJ2-7, with 13 nucleotides matching TRBD2. The CDR3 is 16 residues long. V trimming: 1 base; J trimming: 2 bases; junction bases outside the gene matches: 2. Looked up from germline, CDR1 is MDHEN and CDR2 is SYDVKM. CDR3 region: CASSLSGLAGAYEQYF. The DNA for the CDR3 is TGTGCCAGCAGTTTATCCGGACTAGCGGGGGCCTACGAGCAGTACTTC.

V gene TRBV7-9 combines with J gene TRBJ1-6; 8 nucleotides agree with TRBD1. Germline V CDR1 and CDR2: SEHNR, FQNEAQ (reference sequence). The CDR3 covers 16 residues. With 6 bases clipped from V and 1 base from J, the junction kept 5 bases outside the gene matches. In DNA, the CDR3 is TGTGCCAGCAGTCCCGGGACAGGATCCTATAATTCACCCCTCCACTTT. Its translation: CASSPGTGSYNSPLHF.

This rearrangement joins TRBV7-9 to TRBJ2-1; 8 bases line up with TRBD1. The CDR3 totals 15 residues. V lost 6 bases, J lost 10 bases, and 14 bases stayed unmatched. Germline assignment: CDR1 SEHNR and CDR2 FQNEAQ (reference sequence). In DNA, the CDR3 is TGTGCCAGCAGATTACAGGGGGGCGTCGCCTCGGAGCAGTTCTTC. Its translation: CASRLQGGVASEQFF. Supplemented by reference TRBV7-9 and TRBJ2-1, the full variable domain reads DTGVSQNPRHKITKRGQNVTFRCDPISEHNRLYWYRQTLGQGPEFLTYFQNEAQLEKSRLLSDRFSAERPKGSFSTLEIQRTEQGDSAMYLCASRLQGGVASEQFFGPGTRLTVL.

The rearrangement joins TRBV3-1 (or the pseudogene TRBV3-2) to TRBJ2-3; 8 nucleotides align to TRBD2. Germline values: CDR1 LGHDT, CDR2 YNNKEL (reference sequence). J was trimmed by 0 bases and V by 4 bases; bases with no gene match: 18. This CDR3 spans 20 amino acids. CDR3 in DNA: TGTGCCAGCAGCCCCGGGCCACGGGGGGGTTCTCAACGAAGCACAGATACGCAGTATTTT. Encoded protein: CASSPGPRGGSQRSTDTQYF.

The chain carries TRBV28 and TRBJ1-1; D ambiguous. The V gene's germline CDR1 is MDHEN and CDR2 SYDVKM. The CDR3 is made up of 11 amino acids. Trimming stripped 9 bases from V and 0 bases from J, with 5 bases between. CDR3 protein: CASGMNTEAFF. In nucleotides, the CDR3 is TGTGCCAGTGGCATGAACACTGAAGCTTTCTTT.

The rearrangement links TRBV5-1 to TRBJ2-1; 7 nucleotides match TRBD1. This CDR3 is built from 16 residues. V was clipped by 0 bases and J by 4 bases; unmatched bases: 7. The germline CDR1 and CDR2 sequences are SGHRS and YFSETQ. The CDR3 is CASSLARGQVYNEQFF. The CDR3 DNA is TGCGCCAGCAGCTTGGCCCGTGGACAGGTATACAATGAGCAGTTCTTC.

CDR3 in DNA: TGTGCCAGCAGCTTGGCGCTAGTAGCGGGAGGACTCACCGGGGAGCTGTTTTTT. Its protein is CASSLALVAGGLTGELFF. The chain carries TRBV5-4 and TRBJ2-2, with TRBD2 matching over 10 bases. The trim removed 0 bases at V and 4 bases at J, leaving 9 bases unmatched. The CDR3 totals 18 residues. Per germline, CDR1 SGHNT and CDR2 YYREEE (reference sequence).

J is TRBJ1-2 and V is TRBV2; a possible D gene is TRBD1 (5 bases). The CDR3 extends over 15 amino acids. The germline V gene has CDR1 SNHLY and CDR2 FYNNEI. V was clipped by 2 bases and J by 8 bases, with 18 bases between them. The CDR3 DNA reads as TGTGCCAGCAGTGAAATGCCAGGGCCGGCCGGCGGCTACACCTTC. It encodes CASSEMPGPAGGYTF. The full variable domain, in which reference TRBV2 and TRBJ1-2 provide the parts outside the CDR3, is EPEVTQTPSHQVTQMGQEVILRCVPISNHLYFYWYRQILGQKVEFLVSFYNNEISEKSEIFDDQFSVERPDGSNFTLKIRSTKLEDSAMYFCASSEMPGPAGGYTFGSGTRLTVV.

The genes are TRBV4-1 and TRBJ2-1; 10 bases map to TRBD2. This CDR3 has 16 amino acids. V lost 3 bases and J lost 1; bases outside the gene matches: 3. CDR1 is MGHRA and CDR2 is YSYEKL in the germline V gene. Here the CDR3 reads CASSHQAGGSYNEQFF. CDR3 DNA: TGCGCCAGCAGCCATCAAGCGGGAGGGTCCTACAATGAGCAGTTCTTC.

The chain recombines TRBV5-4 with TRBJ1-1; 9 bases align to TRBD1. The CDR3 runs 14 residues. V shed 0 bases, J shed 6 bases, and the junction held 3 bases outside the gene matches. CDR1 SGHNT and CDR2 YYREEE come from the germline V gene (reference sequence). The CDR3 sequence is CASSLGQGVPEAFF. DNA for the CDR3: TGTGCCAGCAGCTTGGGACAGGGGGTCCCTGAAGCTTTCTTT. Together with reference TRBV5-4 and TRBJ1-1, the CDR3 gives the full variable domain: ETGVTQSPTHLIKTRGQQVTLRCSSQSGHNTVSWYQQALGQGPQFIFQYYREEENGRGNFPPRFSGLQFPNYSSELNVNALELDDSALYLCASSLGQGVPEAFFGQGTRLTVV.

This clone has just one count. The chain links TRBV9 to TRBJ1-3, with 9 bases matching TRBD1. Losses at the gene ends were 3 bases for V and 0 bases for J; bases not matched to a gene: 22. Germline-derived CDR1 and CDR2 are SGDLS and YYNGEE. The CDR3 has 22 residues. The CDR3 sequence is CASSDQPDSGTGSIRSGNTIYF. CDR3 bases: TGTGCCAGCAGCGACCAACCCGATTCCGGGACAGGGTCCATCCGCTCTGGAAACACCATATATTTT.

In its sample, this clone was seen once. The chain carries TRBV5-4 and TRBJ2-3; possible D gene TRBD1, 5 bases. The germline V gene encodes CDR1 SGHNT and CDR2 YYREEE (reference sequence). The CDR3 has 15 residues. Trimming stripped 7 bases from V and 8 bases from J, with 23 bases between. CDR3 sequence (DNA): TGTGCCAGCTCGCCTGGAGACCGACAGCCAGTTACGCAGTATTTT. Translated: CASSPGDRQPVTQYF.

This clone showed up just a few times. V is TRBV3-1 (or the pseudogene TRBV3-2) and J is TRBJ2-7; 11 nucleotides agree with TRBD2. This CDR3 region has 15 residues. The trim removed 1 base at V and 4 bases at J, leaving 3 bases unmatched. Germline CDR1 LGHDT, CDR2 YNNKEL (reference sequence). The CDR3, as DNA: TGTGCCAGCAGCCAAGCGGGACTAGCGGTGTACGAGCAGTACTTC. Its protein is CASSQAGLAVYEQYF.

The chain is built from TRBV5-6 and TRBJ1-4; D not certain. This CDR3 has 13 amino acids. The germline V gene has CDR1 SGHDT and CDR2 YYEEEE. The V end lost 0 bases, the J end lost 5 bases, and 5 bases lay between the germline ends. CDR3 in amino acids: CASSLAQNEKLFF. CDR3 in DNA: TGTGCCAGCAGCTTGGCACAGAATGAAAAACTGTTTTTT.

This chain joins TRBV7-9 and TRBJ2-3; possible D gene TRBD1, 6 bases. Trimming left V 10 bases short and J 2 bases short, with 16 bases between. CDR3 length: 14 amino acids. CDR1 is SEHNR and CDR2 is FQNEAQ in the germline V gene (reference sequence). The CDR3 loop reads CAILMGHFTDTQYF. CDR3 nucleotides: TGTGCCATCCTAATGGGACACTTCACAGATACGCAGTATTTT.

The CDR3 nucleotides are TGCGCCAGCAGCCTAGCTGTAGAGACCCAGTACTTC. Its protein is CASSLAVETQYF. V and J are TRBV10-2 and TRBJ2-5; possibly TRBD2 for D (5 bases). V lost 6 bases and J lost 4, with 9 bases in between. The germline V gene encodes CDR1 WSHSY and CDR2 SAAADI. The CDR3 sequence is 12 residues long.

This clone appeared a single time. This chain joins TRBV9 and TRBJ2-7, with D perhaps TRBD2 (7 bases). Germline CDR1 is SGDLS and CDR2 is YYNGEE. The CDR3 is 17 residues long. V was pared by 0 bases and J by 0 bases, with 16 bases between. The CDR3 DNA is TGTGCCAGCAGCGTAGTAGGGGGGGGCGGGACCTCCTACGAGCAGTACTTC. Protein: CASSVVGGGGTSYEQYF.

This clone was seen a single time. The CDR3 DNA reads TGTGCCAGCAGCCTACGGGGGAGCTCCCCAGATACGCAGTATTTT. Encoded protein: CASSLRGSSPDTQYF. This chain uses TRBV3-1 (or the pseudogene TRBV3-2) with TRBJ2-3, with D perhaps matching TRBD2 (6 bases). The CDR3 is 15 amino acids. CDR1 is LGHDT and CDR2 is YNNKEL in the germline V gene (reference sequence). Trimming took off 4 bases at V and 4 bases at J, with 15 bases between the two ends.

The V gene is TRBV6-5, the J gene TRBJ1-6; 9 bases fit TRBD1. Germline loops: CDR1 MNHEY, CDR2 SVGAGI. V dropped 6 bases and J dropped 9; count of bases not matched to a gene: 6. The CDR3 contains 14 residues. The CDR3 DNA is TGTGCCAGCAGCCCAGGACAGGGGAGTTCACCCCTCCACTTT. This codes for CASSPGQGSSPLHF.

The rearrangement uses TRBV15 and TRBJ2-7, with 7 bases identical to TRBD2. V lost 0 bases to trimming and J lost 5 bases; unmatched junction nucleotides: 10. Germline values: CDR1 LNHNV, CDR2 YYDKDF (reference sequence). The CDR3 is 16 amino acids. CDR3 nucleotide sequence: TGTGCCACCAGCAGAGATCCGGGACTAATTCTCCACGAGCAGTACTTC. Protein: CATSRDPGLILHEQYF.

The genes are TRBV5-4 and TRBJ2-2; a weak D match, TRBD2 (6 bases). Per the germline V gene, CDR1 is SGHNT and CDR2 is YYREEE (reference sequence). The CDR3 covers 16 residues. Trimming left V 0 bases short and J 0 bases short, with 9 bases between. DNA of the CDR3: TGTGCCAGCAGCTTGGGGGGGAGGCCGAACACCGGGGAGCTGTTTTTT. It codes for CASSLGGRPNTGELFF.